This T cell receptor (beta chain) appears in the sequencing data of a study of blood T cell repertoires in COVID-19. Study overall: T cells, B-cell-depleted T cells, or PBMCs provided the cDNA or gDNA that served as material.

Libraries were prepared by immunoSEQ multiplex PCR; TCRdb keeps only in-frame clonotypes and omits some of them. The repertoire includes roughly 53,000 clones, 80% to 90% of them detected once, and roughly 1.6% sits in the top ten. CDR1 MNHNY and CDR2 SVGAGI come from the germline V gene (reference sequence). The CDR3 totals 15 residues. V was clipped by 5 bases and J by 7 bases, with 18 bases between them. V gene TRBV6-6 combines with J gene TRBJ1-5, with D possibly matching TRBD1 (5 bases). This TCR derives from a man aged 60 to 75 with acute or convalescent COVID-19. The sequenced sample was peripheral blood. CDR3 DNA sequence: TGTGCCAGCAGTCCAATAGGGGAGGCAGGACAGCCCCAGCATTTT. This gives the protein CASSPIGEAGQPQHF.